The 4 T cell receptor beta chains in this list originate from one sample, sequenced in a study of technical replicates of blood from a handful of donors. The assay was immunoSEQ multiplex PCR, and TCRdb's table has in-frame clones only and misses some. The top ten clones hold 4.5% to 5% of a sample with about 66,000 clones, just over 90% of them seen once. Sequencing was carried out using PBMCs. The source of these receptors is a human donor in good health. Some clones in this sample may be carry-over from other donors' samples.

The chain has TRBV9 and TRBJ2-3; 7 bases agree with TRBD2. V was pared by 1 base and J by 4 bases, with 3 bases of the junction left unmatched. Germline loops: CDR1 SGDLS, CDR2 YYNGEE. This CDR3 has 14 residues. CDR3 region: CASSVYGGADTQYF. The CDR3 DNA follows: TGTGCCAGCAGCGTATATGGGGGGGCAGATACGCAGTATTTT. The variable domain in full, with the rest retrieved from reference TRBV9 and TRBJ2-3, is DSGVTQTPKHLITATGQRVTLRCSPRSGDLSVYWYQQSLDQGLQFLIQYYNGEERAKGNILERFSAQQFPDLHSELNLSSLELGDSALYFCASSVYGGADTQYFGPGTRLTVL.

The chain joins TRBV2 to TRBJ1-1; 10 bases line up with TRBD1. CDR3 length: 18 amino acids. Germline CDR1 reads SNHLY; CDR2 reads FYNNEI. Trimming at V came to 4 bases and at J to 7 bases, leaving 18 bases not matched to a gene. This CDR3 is CASSGMTFLGDRGVEAFF. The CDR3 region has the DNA TGTGCCAGCAGTGGGATGACATTCCTAGGGGACAGGGGCGTTGAAGCTTTCTTT.

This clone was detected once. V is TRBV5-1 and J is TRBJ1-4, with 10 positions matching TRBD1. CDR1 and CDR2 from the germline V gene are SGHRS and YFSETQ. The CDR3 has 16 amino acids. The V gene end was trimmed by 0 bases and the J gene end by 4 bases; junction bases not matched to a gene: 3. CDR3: CASSLEGQGFNEKLFF. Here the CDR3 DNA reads TGCGCCAGCAGCTTGGAGGGACAGGGGTTTAATGAAAAACTGTTTTTT.

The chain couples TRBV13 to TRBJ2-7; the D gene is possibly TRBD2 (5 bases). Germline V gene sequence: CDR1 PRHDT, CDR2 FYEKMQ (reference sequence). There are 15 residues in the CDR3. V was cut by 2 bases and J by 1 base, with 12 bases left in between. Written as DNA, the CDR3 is TGTGCCAGCAGCTTACGGTGGGAGAGGTCCTACGAGCAGTACTTC. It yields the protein CASSLRWERSYEQYF.